One TCR beta chain is described in this entry. Its antigen is unknown. A second PCR, run for about 7 to 12 cycles, used a sample-barcoded 5' primer plus a J-beta primer mix. TCRdb passed the 5' RACE reads through MiXCR, listing each CDR3 protein once. This table holds around 650,000 distinct CDR3 sequences, around 38% found once. This record belongs to a study of blood T cells in healthy people across ages. The study, taken as a whole, reports: Age brought a roughly linear fall in TCR beta diversity measured per million T cells. Diversity estimated from one million T cells was considered an underestimate.

The draw of peripheral blood yielded around 9.6 milliliters from each donor. The germline CDR1 and CDR2 sequences are SGHAT and FQNNGV. Trimming stripped 0 bases from V and 4 bases from J, with 9 bases between. This CDR3 has 14 amino acids. The specimen was blood. The V and J genes are TRBV11-2 and TRBJ2-5, with D possibly matching TRBD1 (5 bases). The clonotype comes from an elderly man in good health. CDR3 residues: CASSLDRTPETQYF. The CDR3 DNA sequence: TGTGCCAGCAGCTTAGATAGGACACCAGAGACCCAGTACTTC.